A selection of T cell receptor beta chains follows, all from one sample in a study of blood T cells in healthy people across ages. MiXCR was run by TCRdb on the 5' RACE reads, yielding one entry per CDR3 protein. The data show over 750,000 distinct CDR3 sequences, with about 25% seen just once and under 9.5% held by the top ten. The same data also went into a second study, on T cells of mothers and their children.

The specimen sequenced was blood. The receptor source for this set is a boy aged 5-17 years in good health. CDR3s include the opening cysteine and the closing phenylalanine or tryptophan. A D gene is named only where the DNA matches it firmly. Size is stated for part of the rows, as once, few or many counts, or as a class when the clone is expanded.

v_gene	j_gene	d_gene	abundance	CDR3aa	CDR3nt
TRBV28	TRBJ2-1	TRBD2	-	CASSLFSASGRDEQFF	TGTGCCAGCAGTTTATTTTCGGCTAGCGGGAGGGATGAGCAGTTCTTC
TRBV5-1	TRBJ2-5	-	few	CASSLGSSGGQETQYF	TGCGCCAGCAGCTTGGGGTCTTCAGGGGGGCAAGAGACCCAGTACTTC
TRBV9	TRBJ2-7	-	-	CASGGELAYEQYF	TGTGCCAGTGGTGGGGAATTGGCCTACGAGCAGTACTTC
TRBV7-9	TRBJ2-2	TRBD1	few	CASSSYRGAGELFF	TGTGCCAGCAGCTCCTACAGGGGCGCCGGGGAGCTGTTTTTT
TRBV9	TRBJ2-2	TRBD2	few	CASSPRLAGGPSGELFF	TGTGCCAGCAGCCCCAGACTAGCGGGAGGGCCTTCCGGGGAGCTGTTTTTT
TRBV3-1	TRBJ2-1	TRBD1	-	CASSQARGPGGGEQFF	TGTGCCAGCAGCCAAGCCCGGGGGCCAGGGGGCGGTGAGCAGTTCTTC
TRBV18	TRBJ2-7	-	many	CASSPPTYEQYF	TGTGCCAGCTCACCACCCACCTACGAGCAGTACTTC
TRBV29-1	TRBJ2-3	TRBD2	few	CSAGGLAAFTDTQYF	TGCAGCGCCGGGGGACTAGCGGCGTTTACAGATACGCAGTATTTT
TRBV5-1	TRBJ2-7	TRBD1	many	CASRPRQGSYEQYF	TGCGCCAGCAGGCCCCGACAGGGGAGTTACGAGCAGTACTTC
TRBV6-1	TRBJ2-7	TRBD1	-	CASSEGVVDRTYSYEQYF	TGTGCCAGCAGTGAAGGTGTTGTGGACAGGACTTATTCCTACGAGCAGTACTTC
TRBV29-1	TRBJ1-1	-	-	CSVERGGGIPEAFF	TGCAGCGTTGAGCGGGGAGGTGGGATCCCTGAAGCTTTCTTT
TRBV11-3	TRBJ2-5	TRBD1	-	CASRAWDREGETQYF	TGTGCCAGCAGGGCTTGGGACAGGGAAGGAGAGACCCAGTACTTC
TRBV29-1	TRBJ2-7	TRBD2	few	CSVREGSSYEQYF	TGCAGCGTTCGGGAGGGCAGCTCCTACGAGCAGTACTTC
TRBV20-1	TRBJ2-1	TRBD2	-	CSTYWTSYNEQFF	TGCAGTACTTATTGGACTAGCTACAATGAGCAGTTCTTC
TRBV20-1	TRBJ2-5	-	-	CSAPTPGEWKETQYF	TGCAGTGCTCCCACACCGGGGGAGTGGAAAGAGACCCAGTACTTC
TRBV6-2/TRBV6-3	TRBJ2-1	TRBD2	few	CASNDPSTSGVDEQFF	TGTGCCAGCAACGACCCGTCGACTAGCGGGGTGGATGAGCAGTTCTTC
TRBV5-1	TRBJ2-7	TRBD2	few	CASVSQAGGGEQYF	TGCGCCAGCGTATCTCAAGCGGGGGGTGGCGAGCAGTACTTC
TRBV7-3	TRBJ2-3	TRBD1	-	CASSGGQGSTDTQYF	TGTGCCAGCAGCGGGGGACAGGGATCCACAGATACGCAGTATTTT
TRBV4-1	TRBJ1-1	-	-	CASSQDAALEAFF	TGCGCCAGCAGCCAAGATGCGGCTCTTGAAGCTTTCTTT
TRBV12-5	TRBJ2-2	-	-	CASVISLGTGELFF	TGTGCTAGTGTCATCAGTTTAGGGACCGGGGAGCTGTTTTTT
TRBV5-6	TRBJ2-2	-	-	CASSLSTRPNTGELFF	TGTGCCAGCAGCTTGTCTACGCGGCCGAACACCGGGGAGCTGTTTTTT
TRBV5-1	TRBJ2-7	TRBD1	-	CASSKGQIYEQYF	TGCGCCAGCAGCAAGGGACAGATCTACGAGCAGTACTTC
TRBV29-1	TRBJ2-4	-	-	CSVEIPGPLSKNIQYF	TGCAGCGTTGAAATCCCGGGACCGTTGTCCAAAAACATTCAGTACTTC
TRBV29-1	TRBJ2-5	TRBD1	once	CSVERAGGETQYF	TGCAGCGTTGAAAGGGCAGGGGGAGAGACCCAGTACTTC
TRBV27	TRBJ2-7	-	-	CASSSWGRSYEQYF	TGTGCCAGCAGTTCTTGGGGAAGATCCTACGAGCAGTACTTC
TRBV13	TRBJ1-4	-	-	CASSRLIRDEKLSF	TGTGCCAGCAGCCGACTGATCAGGGATGAAAAACTGTCTTTT
TRBV4-2	TRBJ2-5	TRBD2	few	CASSQDAAGGYQTQYF	TGTGCCAGCAGCCAAGATGCAGCGGGAGGTTATCAGACCCAGTACTTC
TRBV7-2	TRBJ2-1	-	-	CASSGLNNEQFF	TGTGCCAGCAGCGGGCTCAACAATGAGCAGTTCTTC
TRBV7-2	TRBJ2-5	-	few	CASSPGRAWEETQYF	TGTGCCAGCAGCCCAGGCCGGGCTTGGGAAGAGACCCAGTACTTC
TRBV7-2	TRBJ2-1	-	-	CASTLDDRSYNEQFF	TGTGCCAGCACGTTGGATGACCGCTCCTACAATGAGCAGTTCTTC
TRBV4-1	TRBJ2-7	-	few	CASSQVLGAYEQYF	TGCGCCAGCAGCCAAGTGCTGGGGGCCTACGAGCAGTACTTC
TRBV29-1	TRBJ1-1	-	-	CSVEDTGANTEAFF	TGCAGCGTTGAAGATACTGGAGCGAACACTGAAGCTTTCTTT
TRBV29-1	TRBJ2-1	-	few	CSADDSSYNEQFF	TGCAGCGCTGATGACAGCTCCTACAATGAGCAGTTCTTC
TRBV11-2	TRBJ2-7	-	-	CASSSLQGRGEQYF	TGTGCCAGCAGCTCTCTCCAGGGGCGGGGCGAGCAGTACTTC
TRBV20-1	TRBJ2-5	-	few	CSARDQEGRETQYF	TGCAGTGCTAGAGATCAGGAGGGGAGAGAGACCCAGTACTTC
TRBV4-1	TRBJ2-5	TRBD1	-	CASAHLTGAGRETQYF	TGCGCCAGCGCCCACCTGACAGGGGCGGGACGAGAGACCCAGTACTTC
TRBV13	TRBJ2-1	TRBD2	-	CVSSPGLAGYNEQFF	TGTGTCAGCAGCCCCGGGCTAGCGGGGTACAATGAGCAGTTCTTC
TRBV9	TRBJ1-6	TRBD1	-	CASSARGQGTSPLHF	TGTGCCAGCAGCGCGAGGGGACAGGGTACCTCACCCCTCCACTTT
TRBV5-1	TRBJ2-7	-	few	CASSLAVSDSYEQYF	TGCGCCAGCAGCTTGGCGGTTAGCGACTCCTACGAGCAGTACTTC
TRBV11-2	TRBJ2-5	TRBD2	-	CASSAGGHEETQYF	TGTGCCAGCAGCGCGGGGGGGCACGAAGAGACCCAGTACTTC